The next 16 T cell receptor beta chains were all read from a single sample in a study of control samples from healthy donors and cancer patients. Sequencing was performed with immunoSEQ multiplex PCR; in TCRdb, only in-frame clones are kept and a portion is missing. The sample lists over 100,000 clones; more than 70% were seen once. Sequences were obtained from blood. The receptors here all came from a man in his forties or fifties in good health.

The rearrangement joins TRBV24-1 to TRBJ2-7, with D possibly being TRBD1 (6 bases). The V end lost 3 bases, the J end lost 3 bases, and 14 bases lay between the germline ends. Germline V gives CDR1 KGHDR, CDR2 SFDVKD. The CDR3 is 15 residues long. The CDR3 nucleotides are TGTGCCACCAGTGATAAGTATGGCAGGGGCTACGAGCAGTACTTC. Its protein is CATSDKYGRGYEQYF.

This chain connects TRBV12-3 or TRBV12-4 to TRBJ2-4, with D maybe TRBD2 (5 bases). The CDR3 covers 13 residues. The V end was cut by 5 bases, the J end by 9 bases, with 14 bases between. The CDR3 reads CASSLAGVGIQYF. The CDR3 nucleotides are TGTGCCAGCAGTCTCGCGGGTGTGGGCATTCAGTACTTC.

The chain has TRBV5-4 and TRBJ2-2; D is possibly TRBD1 (5 bases). V was shortened by 0 bases and J by 6 bases, with 18 bases between the two germline ends. The germline V gene encodes CDR1 SGHNT and CDR2 YYREEE (reference sequence). CDR3 length: 17 amino acids. The CDR3 nucleotides read TGTGCCAGCAGCTTGGGGGGCAGGCTCAGCTCCCCCGGGGAGCTGTTTTTT. It is translated as CASSLGGRLSSPGELFF.

The chain recombines TRBV30 with TRBJ1-2; unclear D gene. CDR3 length equals 13 residues. Germline V gene lookup returns CDR1 GTSNPN and CDR2 SVGIG (reference sequence). Trimming took 0 bases from V and 2 from J, leaving 7 bases between them. CDR3 in amino acids: CAWSVEANYGYTF. CDR3 sequence (DNA): TGTGCCTGGAGTGTTGAGGCAAACTATGGCTACACCTTC.

J is TRBJ2-1 and V is TRBV2; D might be TRBD1 or TRBD2, each matching 6 bases. The V gene's germline CDR1 is SNHLY and CDR2 FYNNEI. The CDR3 runs to 15 residues. V was pared by 5 bases and J by 5 bases, with 16 bases between. CDR3 residues: CASSRQFGGDNEQFF. The CDR3 DNA follows: TGTGCCAGCAGTCGACAGTTCGGGGGCGACAATGAGCAGTTCTTC.

The V gene is TRBV7-9, the J gene TRBJ1-1; possibly TRBD1 for D (5 bases). Germline V lookup: CDR1 SEHNR, CDR2 FQNEAQ (reference sequence). The V and J ends lost 8 bases and 4 bases respectively, with 11 bases between them. The CDR3 loop spans 12 amino acids. The CDR3: CASLQGGTEAFF. DNA of the CDR3: TGTGCCAGCTTGCAGGGTGGCACTGAAGCTTTCTTT.

The V gene is TRBV14, the J gene TRBJ2-2; TRBD1 is a possible D gene (6 bases). The CDR3 length is 16 residues. Germline V gene sequence: CDR1 SGHDN, CDR2 FVKESK. Trimming removed 4 bases from V and 2 bases from J, with 14 bases in between. The CDR3 sequence: CASSPMDSFNTGELFF. CDR3 nucleotide sequence: TGTGCCAGCAGCCCGATGGACAGCTTCAACACCGGGGAGCTGTTTTTT.

The chain joins TRBV6-1 to TRBJ1-4, with TRBD1 matching over 9 bases. V shed 9 bases and J 6 bases; nucleotides not matched to a gene: 8. The germline V gene encodes CDR1 MNHNS and CDR2 SASEGT. The length of the CDR3 is 14 residues. The CDR3 DNA follows: TGTGCCAGTTTGTTTCGGACAGGGGATGAAAAACTGTTTTTT. It translates to CASLFRTGDEKLFF.

This clone was counted a single time. The chain uses TRBV11-3 and TRBJ2-3; D is possibly TRBD2 (7 bases). Germline V CDR1 and CDR2: SGHNT, YENEEA. The V end was cut by 3 bases, the J end by 1 base, with 11 bases between. The CDR3 is 15 residues long. CDR3 protein: CASSLGGPGTDTQYF. CDR3 in DNA: TGTGCCAGCAGCTTGGGGGGGCCTGGCACAGATACGCAGTATTTT.

The chain links TRBV2 to TRBJ1-5; D not certain. V was trimmed by 2 bases and J by 2 bases, leaving 13 bases between them. There are 16 residues in the CDR3. The germline V gene has CDR1 SNHLY and CDR2 FYNNEI. CDR3 residues: CASSEPTAWGNQPQHF. The DNA of the CDR3 is TGTGCCAGCAGTGAACCCACAGCCTGGGGCAATCAGCCCCAGCATTTT.

The J gene is TRBJ1-4, the V gene TRBV20-1; D is unclear. This CDR3 has 10 residues. V shed 6 bases and J shed 11 bases, with 10 bases lying between them. CDR1 and CDR2 (germline): DFQATT, SNEGSKA (reference sequence). The CDR3 protein is CSALLGKLFF. CDR3 DNA: TGCAGTGCCCTCTTGGGGAAACTGTTTTTT.

The V gene is TRBV2, the J gene TRBJ1-1; D is perhaps TRBD1 (6 bases). The length of the CDR3 is 13 residues. V lost 5 bases, J lost 7 bases, and 14 bases lay in between. In germline, CDR1 is SNHLY, CDR2 FYNNEI. CDR3 nucleotides: TGTGCCAGCAGTTCGAAGAACAGGGTTGAAGCTTTCTTT. Its translation is CASSSKNRVEAFF.

The chain has TRBV11-3 and TRBJ1-3; a possible D gene is TRBD1 (5 bases). The germline V gene has CDR1 SGHNT and CDR2 YENEEA. This CDR3 comprises 15 residues. V was pared by 3 bases and J by 0 bases, with 9 bases between. In DNA, the CDR3 is TGTGCCAGCAGCTTGAGGGGTACCTCTGGAAACACCATATATTTT. Amino acid sequence: CASSLRGTSGNTIYF.

V usage is TRBV5-1 and J usage is TRBJ1-1; TRBD1 matches 9 bases. Germline lookup yields CDR1 SGHRS and CDR2 YFSETQ. V was pared by 1 base and J by 12 bases, with 10 bases of the junction left unmatched. This CDR3 spans 14 amino acids. The CDR3 bases are TGCGCCAGCAGCTTGAGTCCGGGACAGGGTATATCTTTCTTT. Translated: CASSLSPGQGISFF.

The count of this clone is one. The V and J genes are TRBV6-5 and TRBJ2-7, with D possibly being TRBD1 or TRBD2 (5 bases each). V was cut by 8 bases and J by 1 base, with 9 bases left in between. In germline, CDR1 is MNHEY, CDR2 SVGAGI. This CDR3 contains 12 residues. CDR3 sequence: CASGTPSYEQYF. As DNA, the CDR3 is TGTGCCAGCGGGACGCCTTCCTACGAGCAGTACTTC.

DNA for the CDR3: TGTGCCAGCAGGTTGTGGTCACGAGAGACCCAGTACTTC. Translated, it gives CASRLWSRETQYF. The V gene is TRBV5-5, the J gene TRBJ2-5; D is uncertain. Germline values: CDR1 SGHKS, CDR2 YYEKEE (reference sequence). Deletions cut 5 bases from V and 4 bases from J, with 12 bases between. The CDR3 extends over 13 amino acids.